This entry describes one T cell receptor (beta chain). Its matching antigen is unknown. Treatment meaning: treatment-naive control, cytoreductive nephrectomy. Controls were unirradiated tumors from treatment-naive cytoreductive nephrectomy patients. The patient's renal cell carcinoma had clear cell pathology. Generated by immunoSEQ multiplex PCR, the TCRdb table keeps only in-frame clones and is missing some. Altogether about 8,900 clones are present, less than 80% being singletons, with the ten largest covering roughly 15%. The source of the sample is a study of radiation and T cells in renal cell carcinoma. Overall study results and limits: Top 100 clonotypes averaged approximately 54% in irradiated versus roughly 43% in nephrectomy-only tumors.

The germline CDR1 and CDR2 sequences are SNHLY and FYNNEI. This CDR3 has 16 residues. Trimming took 0 bases from V and 0 from J; bases not matched to a gene: 3. V and J are TRBV2 and TRBJ2-3, with TRBD1 matching 7 bases. Sequenced material: tumor tissue, taken from a patient whose treatment was nephrectomy without radiotherapy. The sequence came from a man between 60 and 75 years old with renal cell carcinoma. This CDR3 is CASSEAGTVSTDTQYF. DNA for the CDR3: TGTGCCAGCAGTGAAGCCGGGACAGTGAGCACAGATACGCAGTATTTT.